These 20 T cell receptor beta chains were all obtained from the same sample, sequenced in a study of cytomegalovirus exposure and HLA in healthy donors. 60 Vbeta and 13 Jbeta primers were used in PCR. The protocol was immunoSEQ multiplex PCR, while the TCRdb copy is restricted to in-frame clones and leaves out a portion. This table lists some 140,000 clones. The sample consisted of PBMCs. The origin of the receptors is a woman aged 60-70 years in good health and CMV-seronegative.

The chain joins TRBV28 to TRBJ1-2, with 11 nucleotides matching TRBD1. CDR3 length: 14 amino acids. CDR1 and CDR2 (germline): MDHEN, SYDVKM. The junction had 6 bases not matched to a gene; V was cut back by 6 bases and J by 6 bases. In nucleotides, the CDR3 is TGTGCCAGCAGGGACAGGGGGCTGGGGGATGGCTACACCTTC. It yields the protein CASRDRGLGDGYTF.

A remark on this clone: Other DNA sequences in the same sample also yield this CDR3. This chain links TRBV6-1 with TRBJ1-1; TRBD1 might be the D (5 bases). The CDR3 length is 12 residues. Germline V gene data show CDR1 as MNHNS and CDR2 as SASEGT. V lost 4 bases to trimming and J lost 5 bases, with 8 bases between them. The CDR3 spells CASSVRGTEAFF. DNA for the CDR3: TGTGCCAGCAGTGTCCGGGGGACTGAAGCTTTCTTT.

The CDR3 loop reads CASSLYRKASANEKLFF. DNA of the CDR3: TGTGCCAGCAGCTTATATAGGAAAGCTAGTGCTAATGAAAAACTGTTTTTT. This chain joins TRBV7-8 and TRBJ1-4; unclear D gene. Trimming stripped 2 bases from V and 3 bases from J, with 16 bases between. This CDR3 has 17 amino acids. Germline assignment: CDR1 SGHVS and CDR2 FQNEAQ.

The chain carries TRBV5-4 and TRBJ1-3, with D tentatively TRBD1 (5 bases). V was trimmed by 4 bases and J by 0 bases, leaving 11 bases between them. The CDR3 is 15 residues long. In germline, CDR1 is SGHNT, CDR2 YYREEE (reference sequence). Here the CDR3 reads CASSTDTRSGNTIYF. The CDR3 region has the DNA TGTGCCAGCAGCACGGACACTCGCTCTGGAAACACCATATATTTT.

V is TRBV7-9 and J is TRBJ1-1; no reliable D call. This CDR3 region has 12 residues. V was cut by 5 bases and J by 5 bases, with 9 bases left in between. Germline V gene data show CDR1 as SEHNR and CDR2 as FQNEAQ (reference sequence). The CDR3 reads CASSRGETEAFF. The CDR3 DNA sequence: TGTGCCAGCAGCCGCGGGGAGACTGAAGCTTTCTTT.

In the case of this clone: At one of its ends the junction is not consistent with the germline gene, which may arise from a read error. The chain uses TRBV6-1 and TRBJ1-5, with 8 bases that match TRBD1. The CDR3 consists of 15 residues. CDR1 and CDR2 from the germline V gene are MNHNS and SASEGT. The CDR3 bases are TGTGCCAGCAGTGAAACCGGGACAGGCGGTCAGCCCCGGCATTTT. Translating gives CASSETGTGGQPRHF.

The CDR3 sequence is CASSFGSGETQYF. CDR3 nucleotide sequence: TGCGCCAGCAGCTTTGGGAGTGGGGAGACCCAGTACTTC. The V call is TRBV5-1, the J call TRBJ2-5, with D perhaps TRBD2 (5 bases). The CDR3 has 13 residues. Trimming removed 2 bases at V and 5 bases at J, with 10 bases between. The germline V gene encodes CDR1 SGHRS and CDR2 YFSETQ.

The chain recombines TRBV9 with TRBJ2-3, with 14 positions matching TRBD2. This CDR3 is 19 amino acids long. Germline assignment: CDR1 SGDLS and CDR2 YYNGEE. V lost 0 bases and J lost 3; bases outside the gene matches: 9. This CDR3 reads CASSVGGLAGVVETDTQYF. The CDR3 DNA is TGTGCCAGCAGCGTAGGGGGACTAGCGGGAGTCGTTGAGACAGATACGCAGTATTTT. The variable domain in full, with the rest retrieved from reference TRBV9 and TRBJ2-3, is DSGVTQTPKHLITATGQRVTLRCSPRSGDLSVYWYQQSLDQGLQFLIQYYNGEERAKGNILERFSAQQFPDLHSELNLSSLELGDSALYFCASSVGGLAGVVETDTQYFGPGTRLTVL.

This chain links TRBV6-6 with TRBJ2-3; D remains unclear. The V end lost 6 bases, the J end lost 5 bases, and 6 bases lay between the germline ends. The germline gives CDR1 MNHNY, CDR2 SVGAGI (reference sequence). The CDR3 extends over 11 amino acids. CDR3 amino acids: CASSLLDTQYF. CDR3 sequence (DNA): TGTGCCAGCAGCCTGTTAGATACGCAGTATTTT.

In DNA form, the CDR3 reads TGTGCCAGCAGCCTGGTGCAGGGGGCGATCCGTTTCTCTGGAAACACCATATATTTT. Protein: CASSLVQGAIRFSGNTIYF. The V gene is TRBV28, the J gene TRBJ1-3; 8 bases align to TRBD1. The junction had 16 bases not matched to a gene; V was cut back by 6 bases and J by 0 bases. This CDR3 has 19 residues. Germline-derived CDR1 and CDR2 are MDHEN and SYDVKM.

The chain has TRBV27 and TRBJ2-1; 11 bases map to TRBD2. CDR3 length: 19 residues. The V gene's germline CDR1 is MNHEY and CDR2 SMNVEV (reference sequence). J lost 1 base, V lost 6 bases, and 14 bases had no gene match. The CDR3 protein is CASSSLSGRANRSYNEQFF. CDR3 sequence (DNA): TGTGCCAGCAGCTCCCTTAGCGGGAGGGCGAATAGGTCCTACAATGAGCAGTTCTTC.

The gene calls are TRBV2 and TRBJ2-7; 9 nucleotides align to TRBD1. CDR1 and CDR2 from the germline V gene are SNHLY and FYNNEI. After removal of 5 bases from V and 2 bases from J, the junction contained 4 bases not matched to a gene. CDR3 length equals 14 residues. The CDR3 spells CASSKGQGAYEQYF. The CDR3 nucleotides are TGTGCCAGCAGTAAGGGACAGGGAGCCTACGAGCAGTACTTC.

This chain uses TRBV5-1 with TRBJ2-3; 14 positions agree with TRBD2. The germline V gene encodes CDR1 SGHRS and CDR2 YFSETQ. The CDR3 runs 19 residues. V was pared by 0 bases and J by 5 bases, with 11 bases of the junction left unmatched. The CDR3 DNA sequence: TGCGCCAGCAGCTTGGCATCCCCGGGACTAGCGGGAGTCGGAGATACGCAGTATTTT. This gives the protein CASSLASPGLAGVGDTQYF. Complete variable domain (other parts from reference TRBV5-1 and TRBJ2-3): KAGVTQTPRYLIKTRGQQVTLSCSPISGHRSVSWYQQTPGQGLQFLFEYFSETQRNKGNFPGRFSGRQFSNSRSEMNVSTLELGDSALYLCASSLASPGLAGVGDTQYFGPGTRLTVL.

The chain links TRBV7-9 to TRBJ1-4; D unclear. CDR1 is SEHNR, CDR2 FQNEAQ, per germline (reference sequence). Between the trimmed V and J ends, which lost 3 bases and 4 bases, there was a span of 9 bases. This CDR3 has 14 amino acids. This CDR3 is CASSFSQVNEKLFF. The CDR3 DNA sequence: TGTGCCAGCAGCTTTAGTCAGGTTAATGAAAAACTGTTTTTT.

CDR3 amino acids: CAWGLAVRETQYF. For the CDR3, the DNA is TGTGCCTGGGGTCTAGCGGTCCGGGAGACCCAGTACTTC. The chain employs TRBV30 and TRBJ2-5; TRBD2 agrees at 7 bases. This CDR3 comprises 13 residues. Per the germline V gene, CDR1 is GTSNPN and CDR2 is SVGIG (reference sequence). J gave up 5 bases and V 5 bases, and 8 bases lay outside the gene matches.

CDR3 amino acids: CASSSDRNQPQHF. The DNA for the CDR3 is TGTGCCAGCTCATCAGACAGGAATCAGCCCCAGCATTTT. The gene calls are TRBV18 and TRBJ1-5; possible D gene TRBD1, 6 bases. The CDR3 is 13 amino acids. The ends were cut back, 5 bases at V and 4 bases at J, with 9 bases in the middle. The germline V gene encodes CDR1 KGHSH and CDR2 LQKENI.

This chain connects TRBV5-1 to TRBJ2-5; tentatively, D is TRBD2 (5 bases). With 1 base removed from V and 5 bases from J, the gap between germline ends came to 12 bases. The CDR3 runs 14 residues. Per the germline V gene, CDR1 is SGHRS and CDR2 is YFSETQ. CDR3 region: CASSLRRGQETQYF. In DNA form, the CDR3 reads TGCGCCAGCAGCTTGCGACGGGGTCAGGAGACCCAGTACTTC. The variable domain in full, with the rest retrieved from reference TRBV5-1 and TRBJ2-5, is KAGVTQTPRYLIKTRGQQVTLSCSPISGHRSVSWYQQTPGQGLQFLFEYFSETQRNKGNFPGRFSGRQFSNSRSEMNVSTLELGDSALYLCASSLRRGQETQYFGPGTRLLVL.

The chain uses TRBV11-2 and TRBJ2-6; unclear D gene. Trimming cost V 5 bases and J 2 bases, with 7 bases left between them. The CDR3 has 14 amino acids. CDR1 is SGHAT and CDR2 is FQNNGV in the germline V gene. CDR3 in amino acids: CASSTRAGANVLTF. In DNA, the CDR3 is TGTGCCAGCAGCACCCGGGCTGGGGCCAACGTCCTGACTTTC.

This chain connects TRBV9 to TRBJ2-1; D not certain. Germline CDR1 is SGDLS and CDR2 is YYNGEE. V gave up 4 bases and J gave up 0 bases, with 11 bases separating them. This CDR3 has 15 residues. CDR3 DNA sequence: TGTGCCAGCAGCCCGACATCGAGCTCCTACAATGAGCAGTTCTTC. Amino acids: CASSPTSSSYNEQFF.

This chain connects TRBV4-1 to TRBJ1-1; TRBD1 agrees at 9 bases. CDR1 is MGHRA and CDR2 is YSYEKL in the germline V gene. The trim removed 2 bases at V and 0 bases at J, leaving 10 bases unmatched. The CDR3 is 18 residues long. The CDR3 protein is CASSQPTGGAGMNTEAFF. The DNA of the CDR3 is TGCGCCAGCAGCCAACCAACAGGGGGCGCTGGTATGAACACTGAAGCTTTCTTT.